These T cell receptor beta chains were read from a single sample in a study of cytomegalovirus exposure and HLA in healthy donors. Libraries were prepared by immunoSEQ multiplex PCR; TCRdb keeps only in-frame clonotypes and omits some of them. Of roughly 120,000 clones in the sample, about 93% were seen once. Material: PBMCs. Receptors originate from a woman aged 18-29 years in good health and CMV-seronegative. CDR3s include the opening cysteine and the closing phenylalanine or tryptophan. A D gene is named only where the DNA matches it firmly. Size is omitted from some rows. Given values are once, few, many or a class for expanded clones.

v_gene	j_gene	d_gene	abundance	CDR3nt	CDR3aa
TRBV9	TRBJ1-5	TRBD1	-	TGTGCCAGCAGCGCGACAGGGTATCAGCCCCAGCATTTT	CASSATGYQPQHF
TRBV7-6	TRBJ2-2	-	-	TGTGCCAGCAGCTTATATCAGGGGGGAGGCACCGGGGAGCTGTTTTTT	CASSLYQGGGTGELFF
TRBV5-1	TRBJ1-1	-	-	TGCGCCAGCAGCTTGGGGATTCGGGGGAACACTGAAGCTTTCTTT	CASSLGIRGNTEAFF
TRBV19	TRBJ2-2	TRBD2	-	TGTGCCAGTAGTAGCGGGGGGGCAGGGGAGCTGTTTTTT	CASSSGGAGELFF
TRBV19	TRBJ1-1	-	once	TGTGCCAGTAGTCGCCAGGGTAACATGAACACTGAAGCTTTCTTT	CASSRQGNMNTEAFF
TRBV30	TRBJ2-7	TRBD2	-	TGTGCCTGGACTATGAGCGGGATCGGCTACGAGCAGTACTTC	CAWTMSGIGYEQYF
TRBV6-4	TRBJ1-5	-	-	TGTGCCAGCACCTTAGGGGGAAGCAATCAGCCCCAGCATTTT	CASTLGGSNQPQHF
TRBV30	TRBJ1-5	-	once	TGTGCCTGGTCAGGGGACAGCAATCAGCCCCAGCATTTT	CAWSGDSNQPQHF
TRBV7-6	TRBJ2-1	TRBD1	-	TGTGCCAGCAGCACCGGGACAGGGGGCTACAATGAGCAGTTCTTC	CASSTGTGGYNEQFF
TRBV6-6	TRBJ1-1	-	-	TGTGCCAGCAGTTACTTCCTGGGGCGGAACACTGAAGCTTTCTTT	CASSYFLGRNTEAFF
TRBV18	TRBJ2-7	-	-	TGTGCCAGCTCACCGGGCCCCGATTCCTACGAGCAGTACTTC	CASSPGPDSYEQYF
TRBV4-1	TRBJ1-5	TRBD1	once	TGCGCCAGCAGCTTCCTGCAGGGGGCGAGTCAGCCCCAGCATTTT	CASSFLQGASQPQHF
TRBV10-2	TRBJ1-2	-	few	TGCGCCAGCAGTTCAGGGGTCGGCTATGGCTACACCTTC	CASSSGVGYGYTF
TRBV14	TRBJ2-1	TRBD2	-	TGTGCCAGCAGCCAAGCTGGGCTAGCGGACTTCAGCAATGAGCAGTTCTTC	CASSQAGLADFSNEQFF
TRBV5-4	TRBJ1-2	-	-	TGTGCCAGCAGCTTCGACAGTCATGGCTACACCTTC	CASSFDSHGYTF
TRBV27	TRBJ1-1	-	-	TGTGCCAGCAAAATCATGGCCTCGAACACTGAAGCTTTCTTT	CASKIMASNTEAFF
TRBV7-2	TRBJ1-1	-	-	TGTGCCAGCAGCTTCCTGGGCACAGCGAACACTGAAGCTTTCTTT	CASSFLGTANTEAFF
TRBV6-1	TRBJ2-1	TRBD1	-	TGTGCCAGCAGTGACACAGACAGGGCCCCCTACAATGAGCAGTTCTTC	CASSDTDRAPYNEQFF
TRBV27	TRBJ2-7	TRBD2	-	TGTGCCAGCAGCACCTCGGGGACTAGTTACTACGAGCAGTACTTC	CASSTSGTSYYEQYF
TRBV5-4	TRBJ1-2	-	-	TGTGCCAGCAGCGATCAGGGGTCTAACTATGGCTACACCTTC	CASSDQGSNYGYTF
TRBV6-1	TRBJ1-5	TRBD1	-	TGTGCCAGCAGTGAAGGGACAGGGGGCAGGCAGCCCCAGCATTTT	CASSEGTGGRQPQHF
TRBV27	TRBJ2-7	TRBD2	-	TGTGCCAGCAGTTTTAGCGGGAGGGGCCGCGAGCAGTACTTC	CASSFSGRGREQYF
TRBV19	TRBJ2-7	-	-	TGTGCCAGTAGTAACAATCAGGGGAGAGAGCAGTACTTC	CASSNNQGREQYF
TRBV28	TRBJ1-3	TRBD1	-	TGTGCCAGCAGCTCACTACAGGGGGAAGGGGTTGGAAACACCATATATTTT	CASSSLQGEGVGNTIYF
TRBV28	TRBJ1-2	TRBD1	-	TGTGCCAGCAGCAAGGACAGGCTGGATGGCTACACCTTC	CASSKDRLDGYTF
TRBV4-1	TRBJ2-3	-	-	TGCGCCAGCAGCCAAGATAGGCTAGACACAGATACGCAGTATTTT	CASSQDRLDTDTQYF
TRBV7-2	TRBJ2-3	TRBD2	-	TGTGCCAGCAGCCCGACTAGCGGGATCACAGATACGCAGTATTTT	CASSPTSGITDTQYF
TRBV10-3	TRBJ2-6	-	once	TGTGCCATCAGTACGTCCGACAGCTCTGGGGCCAACGTCCTGACTTTC	CAISTSDSSGANVLTF
TRBV19	TRBJ1-2	-	-	TGTGCCAGTAGTTTTGGGACTTTTAACTATGGCTACACCTTC	CASSFGTFNYGYTF
TRBV15	TRBJ2-3	TRBD2	-	TGTGCCACCAGCAGAGATACCCTAGCGGGAAACACAGATACGCAGTATTTT	CATSRDTLAGNTDTQYF
TRBV30	TRBJ1-1	-	-	TGTGCCTGGGATCCCGCAGGGAAAATGAACACTGAAGCTTTCTTT	CAWDPAGKMNTEAFF
TRBV19	TRBJ1-4	-	-	TGTGCCAGTGAAGGCCCGGGGGGGGTTGGAAAACTGTTTTTT	CASEGPGGVGKLFF
TRBV27	TRBJ2-7	-	-	TGTGCCAGCAGTTTAGGAAGGGGTGGCTACGAGCAGTACTTC	CASSLGRGGYEQYF
TRBV27	TRBJ1-2	-	-	TGTGCCAGCAGTTTCCTAGGACAGGGCTACACCTTC	CASSFLGQGYTF
TRBV11-1	TRBJ1-1	-	once	TGTGCCAGCAGCTTAACAGAAACGAACACTGAAGCTTTCTTT	CASSLTETNTEAFF
TRBV4-2	TRBJ2-1	TRBD2	-	TGTGCCAGCAGCGTAGCGGGAGCCAATGAGCAGTTCTTC	CASSVAGANEQFF
TRBV7-9	TRBJ2-7	-	once	TGTGCCAGCAGATCTGCCGGGAGCTACGAGCAGTACTTC	CASRSAGSYEQYF
TRBV19	TRBJ2-7	-	-	TGTGCCAGTAGTCCTGGGACATCCTACGAGCAGTACTTC	CASSPGTSYEQYF
TRBV9	TRBJ2-1	TRBD2	once	TGTGCCAGCAGCGTAGGACTAGCGGGAGCCCATGAGCAGTTCTTC	CASSVGLAGAHEQFF
TRBV2	TRBJ1-2	TRBD1	few	TGTGCCAGCTTAGGGGGCGGCTATGGCTACACCTTC	CASLGGGYGYTF
TRBV30	TRBJ2-7	-	-	TGTGCCTGGAGACAAGCGGGCTCCTACGAGCAGTACTTC	CAWRQAGSYEQYF
TRBV19	TRBJ2-7	TRBD1	-	TGTGCCAGTAGTAGGACAGGGGTCAACGAGCAGTACTTC	CASSRTGVNEQYF
TRBV5-4	TRBJ1-6	-	-	TGTGCCAGCAGCTTGTATGCGGCGGGTTCACCCCTCCACTTT	CASSLYAAGSPLHF
TRBV29-1	TRBJ2-6	-	-	TGCAGCCCCCAGGGGAGTGTTGGGGCCAACGTCCTGACTTTC	CSPQGSVGANVLTF
TRBV7-9	TRBJ2-2	TRBD2	-	TGTGCCAGCAGCACCCCCCGGCGGGGGGGGACCGGGGAGCTGTTTTTT	CASSTPRRGGTGELFF
TRBV2	TRBJ2-1	TRBD2	-	TGTGCCAGCAGTGTTGAGCTAGCGGGAGGAAATGAGCAGTTCTTC	CASSVELAGGNEQFF
TRBV9	TRBJ1-2	-	-	TGTGCCAGCAGCGAGACCCTCCGGGACTATGGCTACACCTTC	CASSETLRDYGYTF
TRBV2	TRBJ1-4	-	-	TGTGCCGGAACGGGTCGGGAGGCTCAAAAACTGTTTTTT	CAGTGREAQKLFF
TRBV7-6	TRBJ2-1	-	-	TGTGCCAGCAGCTTCTCCCAGGGTGAGCAGTTCTTC	CASSFSQGEQFF
TRBV4-1	TRBJ1-2	-	-	TGCGCCAGCAGCCAAGAGAGGAACGGGAACTATGGCTACACCTTC	CASSQERNGNYGYTF
TRBV13	TRBJ1-1	TRBD1	-	TGTGCCAGCAGCTTCATAGCGGGGGTTCAGGGGGGTCGAACTGAAGCTTTCTTT	CASSFIAGVQGGRTEAFF
TRBV6-5	TRBJ1-2	TRBD1	-	TGTGCCAGCAAAGACAGGGGAGATGGCTACACCTTC	CASKDRGDGYTF